A selection of T cell receptor beta chains follows, all from one sample in a study of blood T cells in healthy people across ages. TCRdb analysed the 5' RACE reads with MiXCR anew, one entry per CDR3 protein. The data contain 800,000 or so distinct CDR3 sequences, 62% of them singletons. Sequences were obtained from blood. These receptor sequences come from a man aged 25-45 years in good health. CDR3s include the opening cysteine and the closing phenylalanine or tryptophan. A D gene is named only where the DNA matches it firmly. Rows may omit the clone size; those that give it use once, few, many or a size class.

abundance	v_gene	j_gene	d_gene	CDR3nt	CDR3aa
.	TRBV28	TRBJ1-2	.	TGTGCCAGCAGACCGGAAAATGGCTACACCTTC	CASRPENGYTF
.	TRBV28	TRBJ2-7	.	TGTGCCAGCAGTCCACACGCAACAGGGAACTTCTACGAGCAGTACTTC	CASSPHATGNFYEQYF
.	TRBV7-2	TRBJ2-3	.	TGTGCCAGCAGCTTCGGCGGAACTAGCACAGACACGCAGTATTTT	CASSFGGTSTDTQYF
.	TRBV30	TRBJ1-6	.	TGTGCCTGGAGTGTGACGTTTGGGTCACCCCTCCACTTT	CAWSVTFGSPLHF
.	TRBV3-1	TRBJ2-7	.	TGTGCCAGCAGCTGCTCCTCGTTTACGGACGAGCAGTACTTC	CASSCSSFTDEQYF
many	TRBV7-2	TRBJ1-1	.	TGTGCCAGCAGATATACTTGGAACACTGAAGCTTTCTTT	CASRYTWNTEAFF
.	TRBV21-1	TRBJ1-1	.	TGTGCCAGAAATAGCACAGGGGCGAACACTGAAGCTTTCTTT	CARNSTGANTEAFF
few	TRBV10-3	TRBJ2-5	.	TGTGCCACCGAAGGGACCCGCGGTGAGACCCAGTACTTC	CATEGTRGETQYF
.	TRBV11-2	TRBJ2-1	TRBD2	TGTGCCAGCAGCTCTGGGACTAGCGGGGGGGCCTATCAGTTCTTC	CASSSGTSGGAYQFF
few	TRBV18	TRBJ2-3	.	TGTGCCAGCAGCCCCGGGACCGCCGATACGCAGTATTTT	CASSPGTADTQYF
.	TRBV27	TRBJ1-2	.	TGTGCCAGCAGTTTATCGGGGCGGGGTGTGGGCTACACCTTC	CASSLSGRGVGYTF
.	TRBV20-1	TRBJ1-5	.	TGCAGTGCTAGAGACGGGTGGGGCCACAGGGATGGCCAGCCCCAGCATTTT	CSARDGWGHRDGQPQHF
many	TRBV4-3	TRBJ2-7	.	TGCGCCAGCAGCCAAGATGATTCCGGCCTTGAGCAGTACTTC	CASSQDDSGLEQYF
.	TRBV29-1	TRBJ2-7	.	TGCAGCGTTGAAGATCGACGGCAAGAGCAGTACTTC	CSVEDRRQEQYF
.	TRBV7-9	TRBJ2-5	.	TGTGCCAGCAGCTTAGGCGGGGGCAAAATTGCGAAGACCCAGTACTTC	CASSLGGGKIAKTQYF